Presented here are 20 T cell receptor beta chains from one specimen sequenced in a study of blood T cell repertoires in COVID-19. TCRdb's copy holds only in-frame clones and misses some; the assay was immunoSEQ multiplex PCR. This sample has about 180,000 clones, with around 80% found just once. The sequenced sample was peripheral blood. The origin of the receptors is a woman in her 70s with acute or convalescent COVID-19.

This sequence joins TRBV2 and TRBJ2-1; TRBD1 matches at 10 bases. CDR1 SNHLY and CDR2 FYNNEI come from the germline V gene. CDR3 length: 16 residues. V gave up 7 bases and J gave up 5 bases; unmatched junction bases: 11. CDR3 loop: CASTPRGTGVNNEQFF. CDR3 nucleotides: TGTGCCAGCACTCCCCGTGGGACAGGGGTCAACAATGAGCAGTTCTTC.

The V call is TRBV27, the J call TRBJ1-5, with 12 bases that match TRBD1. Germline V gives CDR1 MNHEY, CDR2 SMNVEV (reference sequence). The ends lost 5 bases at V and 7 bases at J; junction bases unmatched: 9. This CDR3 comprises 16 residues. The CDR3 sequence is CASSPRGQGAYQPQHF. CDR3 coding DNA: TGTGCCAGCAGTCCTCGGGGACAGGGGGCTTACCAGCCCCAGCATTTT.

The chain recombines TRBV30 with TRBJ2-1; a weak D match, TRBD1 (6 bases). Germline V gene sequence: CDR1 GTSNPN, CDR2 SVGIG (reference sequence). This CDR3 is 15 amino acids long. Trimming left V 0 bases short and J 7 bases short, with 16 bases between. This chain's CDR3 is CAWSVQGGSRNEQFF. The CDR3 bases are TGTGCCTGGAGTGTACAGGGTGGCTCCAGAAATGAGCAGTTCTTC.

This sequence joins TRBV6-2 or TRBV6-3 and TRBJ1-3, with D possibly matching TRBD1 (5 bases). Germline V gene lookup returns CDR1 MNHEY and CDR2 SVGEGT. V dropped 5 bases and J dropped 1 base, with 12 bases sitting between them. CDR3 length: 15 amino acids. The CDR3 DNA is TGTGCCAGCAGTACAGGACAAGCTTCTGGAAACACCATATATTTT. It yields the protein CASSTGQASGNTIYF.

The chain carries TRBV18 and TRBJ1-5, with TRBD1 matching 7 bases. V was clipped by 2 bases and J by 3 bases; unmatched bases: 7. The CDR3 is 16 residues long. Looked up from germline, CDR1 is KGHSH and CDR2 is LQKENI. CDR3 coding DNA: TGTGCCAGCTCACCAAATACAGGGGCTAACAATCAGCCCCAGCATTTT. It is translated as CASSPNTGANNQPQHF.

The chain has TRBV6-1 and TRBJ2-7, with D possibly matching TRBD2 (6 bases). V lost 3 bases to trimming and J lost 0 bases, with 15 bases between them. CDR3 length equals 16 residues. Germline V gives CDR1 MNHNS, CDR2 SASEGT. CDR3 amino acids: CASSDFSGGSSYEQYF. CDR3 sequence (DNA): TGTGCCAGCAGTGACTTTAGCGGAGGGAGCTCCTACGAGCAGTACTTC.

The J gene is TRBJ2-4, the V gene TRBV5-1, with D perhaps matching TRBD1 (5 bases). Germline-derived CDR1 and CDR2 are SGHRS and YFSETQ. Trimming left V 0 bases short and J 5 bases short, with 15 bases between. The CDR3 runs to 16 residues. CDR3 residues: CASSLAGQGRENIQYF. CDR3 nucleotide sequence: TGCGCCAGCAGCTTGGCAGGGCAGGGTCGGGAAAACATTCAGTACTTC.

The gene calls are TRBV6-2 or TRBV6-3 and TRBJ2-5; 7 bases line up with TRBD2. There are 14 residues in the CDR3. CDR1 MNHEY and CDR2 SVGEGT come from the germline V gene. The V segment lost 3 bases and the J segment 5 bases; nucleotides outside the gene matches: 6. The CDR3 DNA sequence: TGTGCCAGCAGTTATGTAGGACTAGGGGAGACCCAGTACTTC. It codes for CASSYVGLGETQYF.

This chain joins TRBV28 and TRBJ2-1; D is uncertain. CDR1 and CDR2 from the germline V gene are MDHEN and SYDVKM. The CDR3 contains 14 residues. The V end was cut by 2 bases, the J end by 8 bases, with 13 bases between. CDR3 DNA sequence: TGTGCCAGCAGTTTAAGGTCTAGACTCGATGAGCAGTTCTTC. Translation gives CASSLRSRLDEQFF.

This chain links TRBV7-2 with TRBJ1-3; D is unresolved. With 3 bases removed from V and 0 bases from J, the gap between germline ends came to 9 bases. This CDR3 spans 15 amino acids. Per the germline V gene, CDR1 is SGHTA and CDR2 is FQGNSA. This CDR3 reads CASSFSDYSGNTIYF. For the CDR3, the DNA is TGTGCCAGCAGCTTCAGCGATTACTCTGGAAACACCATATATTTT.

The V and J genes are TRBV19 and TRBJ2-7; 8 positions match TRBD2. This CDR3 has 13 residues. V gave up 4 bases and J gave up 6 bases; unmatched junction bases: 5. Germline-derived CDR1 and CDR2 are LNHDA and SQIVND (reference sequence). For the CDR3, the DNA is TGTGCCAGTAGTAGGACTAGCTGGGGCGAGCAGTACTTC. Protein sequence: CASSRTSWGEQYF.

CDR3 loop: CASSRGSSGASYEQYF. The CDR3 nucleotides read TGTGCCAGCAGCCGGGGGTCTAGCGGGGCCTCCTACGAGCAGTACTTC. The V gene is TRBV7-9, the J gene TRBJ2-7, with TRBD2 matching over 9 bases. The J segment lost 0 bases and the V segment lost 5 bases, leaving 8 bases of the junction unmatched. Germline V lookup: CDR1 SEHNR, CDR2 FQNEAQ (reference sequence). The CDR3 spans 16 residues.

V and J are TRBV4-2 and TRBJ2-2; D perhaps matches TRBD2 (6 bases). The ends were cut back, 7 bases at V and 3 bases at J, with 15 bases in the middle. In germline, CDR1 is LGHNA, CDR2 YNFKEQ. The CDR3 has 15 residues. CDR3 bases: TGTGCCAGCACCACCGGGGGACGCTACACCGGGGAGCTGTTTTTT. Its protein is CASTTGGRYTGELFF.

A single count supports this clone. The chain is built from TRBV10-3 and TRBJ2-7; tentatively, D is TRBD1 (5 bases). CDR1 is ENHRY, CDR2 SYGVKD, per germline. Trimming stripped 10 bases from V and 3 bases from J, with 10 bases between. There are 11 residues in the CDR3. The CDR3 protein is CATQGNYEQYF. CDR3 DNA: TGTGCCACCCAGGGTAACTACGAGCAGTACTTC.

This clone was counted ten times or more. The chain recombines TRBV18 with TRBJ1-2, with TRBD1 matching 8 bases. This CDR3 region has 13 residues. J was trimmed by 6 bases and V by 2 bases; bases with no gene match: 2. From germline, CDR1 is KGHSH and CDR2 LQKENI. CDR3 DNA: TGTGCCAGCTCACCAGCAGGGGGCCATGGCTACACCTTC. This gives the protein CASSPAGGHGYTF.

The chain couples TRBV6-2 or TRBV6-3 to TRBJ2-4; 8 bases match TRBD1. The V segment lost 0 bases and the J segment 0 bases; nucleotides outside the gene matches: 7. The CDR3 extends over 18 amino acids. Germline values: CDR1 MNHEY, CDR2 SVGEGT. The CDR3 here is CASSYSGQVILAKNIQYF. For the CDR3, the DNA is TGTGCCAGCAGTTACTCGGGACAGGTGATTCTAGCCAAAAACATTCAGTACTTC.

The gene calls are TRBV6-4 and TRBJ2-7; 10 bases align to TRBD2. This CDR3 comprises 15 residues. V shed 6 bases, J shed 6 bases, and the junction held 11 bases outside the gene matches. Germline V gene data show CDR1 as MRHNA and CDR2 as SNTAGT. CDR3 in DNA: TGTGCCAGCAGCGAAGCGGGAGGGCCTTCACCCGAGCAGTACTTC. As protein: CASSEAGGPSPEQYF.

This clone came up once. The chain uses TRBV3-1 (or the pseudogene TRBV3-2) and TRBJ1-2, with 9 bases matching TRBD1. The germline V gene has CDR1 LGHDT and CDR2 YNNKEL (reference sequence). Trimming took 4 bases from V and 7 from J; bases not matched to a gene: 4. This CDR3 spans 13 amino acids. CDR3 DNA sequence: TGTGCCAGCAGCCGACAGGGGGTGGGTGGCTACACCTTC. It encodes CASSRQGVGGYTF.

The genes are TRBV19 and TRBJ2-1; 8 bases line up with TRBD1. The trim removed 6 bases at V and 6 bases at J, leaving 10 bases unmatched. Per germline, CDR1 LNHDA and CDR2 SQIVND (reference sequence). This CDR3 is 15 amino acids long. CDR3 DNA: TGTGCCAGTAGCCGAGGGGGACAGGAATTCAATGAGCAGTTCTTC. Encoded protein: CASSRGGQEFNEQFF. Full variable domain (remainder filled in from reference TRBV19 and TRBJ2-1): DGGITQSPKYLFRKEGQNVTLSCEQNLNHDAMYWYRQDPGQGLRLIYYSQIVNDFQKGDIAEGYSVSREKKESFPLTVTSAQKNPTAFYLCASSRGGQEFNEQFFGPGTRLTVL.

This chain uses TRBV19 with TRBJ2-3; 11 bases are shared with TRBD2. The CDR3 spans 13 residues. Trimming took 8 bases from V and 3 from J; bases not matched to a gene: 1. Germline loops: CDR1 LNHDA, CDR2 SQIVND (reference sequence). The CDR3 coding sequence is TGTGCCAGTCTAGCGGGGGGAACAGATACGCAGTATTTT. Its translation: CASLAGGTDTQYF.